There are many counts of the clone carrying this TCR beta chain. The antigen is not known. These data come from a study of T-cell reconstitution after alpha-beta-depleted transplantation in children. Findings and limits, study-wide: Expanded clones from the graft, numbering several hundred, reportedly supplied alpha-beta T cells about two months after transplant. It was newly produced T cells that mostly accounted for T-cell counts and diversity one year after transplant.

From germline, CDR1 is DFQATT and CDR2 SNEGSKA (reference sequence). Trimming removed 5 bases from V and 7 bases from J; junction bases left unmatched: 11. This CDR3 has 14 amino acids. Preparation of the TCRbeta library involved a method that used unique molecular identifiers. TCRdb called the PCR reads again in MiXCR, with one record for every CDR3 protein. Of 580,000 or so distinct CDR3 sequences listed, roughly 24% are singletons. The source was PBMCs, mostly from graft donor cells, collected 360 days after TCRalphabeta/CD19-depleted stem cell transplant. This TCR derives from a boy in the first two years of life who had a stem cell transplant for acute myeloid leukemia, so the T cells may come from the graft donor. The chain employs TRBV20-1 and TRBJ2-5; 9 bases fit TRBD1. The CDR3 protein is CSAPRQGVLATQYF. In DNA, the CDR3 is TGCAGTGCTCCCCGACAGGGGGTGCTGGCGACCCAGTACTTC.